These 20 T cell receptor beta chains were sequenced from one sample in a study of cytomegalovirus exposure and HLA in healthy donors. The primer mix had 60 Vbeta and 13 Jbeta primers. Clones were read by immunoSEQ multiplex PCR, and TCRdb kept only the in-frame ones, dropping some. This sample yields over 150,000 clones, of which approximately 90% are seen a single time; about 0.93% belongs to the top ten. Sequenced input: PBMCs. Receptor source: a woman under 40 in good health and CMV-seronegative.

The V gene is TRBV11-2, the J gene TRBJ2-5; 7 bases align to TRBD1. The V gene's germline CDR1 is SGHAT and CDR2 FQNNGV. V lost 2 bases to trimming and J lost 3 bases; unmatched junction nucleotides: 3. This CDR3 has 14 residues. The CDR3 region has the DNA TGTGCCAGCAGCTTATCGACAGGGAAAGAGACCCAGTACTTC. This codes for CASSLSTGKETQYF.

This rearrangement joins TRBV30 to TRBJ1-2; the D is unclear. V lost 1 base to trimming and J lost 5 bases, with 14 bases between them. This CDR3 region has 14 residues. The germline gives CDR1 GTSNPN, CDR2 SVGIG (reference sequence). The CDR3 loop is CAWSGGTSAYGYTF. Here the CDR3 DNA reads TGTGCCTGGAGTGGCGGCACTAGCGCTTATGGCTACACCTTC.

The chain joins TRBV10-2 to TRBJ2-7; no clear D gene. V lost 6 bases and J 1 base, leaving 4 bases between the germline ends. There are 11 residues in the CDR3. Germline-derived CDR1 and CDR2 are WSHSY and SAAADI. This CDR3 reads CASRASYEQYF. Written as DNA, the CDR3 is TGCGCCAGCAGGGCATCCTACGAGCAGTACTTC.

There are a few counts of this clone. The V gene is TRBV28, the J gene TRBJ1-4; tentatively, D is TRBD1 (6 bases). In germline, CDR1 is MDHEN, CDR2 SYDVKM. Trimming shortened V by 5 bases and J by 8 bases, and 21 bases separated the two germline ends. The CDR3 has 16 amino acids. CDR3 protein: CASSPSPVRGFEKLFF. The CDR3, as DNA: TGTGCCAGCAGTCCCTCCCCGGTGAGGGGGTTCGAAAAACTGTTTTTT.

Concerning this clone: The same CDR3 arises from other DNA sequences in this sample as well. This chain joins TRBV29-1 and TRBJ2-1; the match to TRBD2 covers 13 bases. In germline, CDR1 is SQVTM, CDR2 ANQGSEA. The CDR3 spans 14 residues. V dropped 1 base and J dropped 10; count of bases not matched to a gene: 4. CDR3 amino acids: CSVEGTSGSSEQFF. The CDR3 nucleotides read TGCAGCGTTGAAGGGACTAGCGGGAGCAGCGAGCAGTTCTTC.

The chain links TRBV28 to TRBJ1-6; 8 nucleotides line up with TRBD1. V trimming: 3 bases; J trimming: 10 bases; junction bases outside the gene matches: 5. Per the germline V gene, CDR1 is MDHEN and CDR2 is SYDVKM. This CDR3 comprises 14 residues. The CDR3 DNA is TGTGCCAGCAGTTTGCACAGGGGGAACTCACCCCTCCACTTT. It encodes CASSLHRGNSPLHF.

The chain is built from TRBV5-4 and TRBJ2-3, with 8 bases matching TRBD1. Germline V gene data show CDR1 as SGHNT and CDR2 as YYREEE (reference sequence). This CDR3 has 18 amino acids. V was pared by 3 bases and J by 5 bases, with 17 bases of the junction left unmatched. This chain's CDR3 is CASSSTRWTGQVKDTQYF. CDR3 bases: TGTGCCAGCAGCTCAACCAGATGGACAGGGCAAGTTAAAGATACGCAGTATTTT. The complete variable domain, with remaining parts taken from reference TRBV5-4 and TRBJ2-3, reads ETGVTQSPTHLIKTRGQQVTLRCSSQSGHNTVSWYQQALGQGPQFIFQYYREEENGRGNFPPRFSGLQFPNYSSELNVNALELDDSALYLCASSSTRWTGQVKDTQYFGPGTRLTVL.

The genes are TRBV28 and TRBJ2-3, with D possibly TRBD2 on 6 matching bases. From germline, CDR1 is MDHEN and CDR2 SYDVKM. Trimming took off 6 bases at V and 5 bases at J, with 18 bases between the two ends. The CDR3 totals 15 residues. The CDR3 bases are TGTGCCAGCAGCCATCACGAGGGAGGTAAAGATACGCAGTATTTT. Its protein product is CASSHHEGGKDTQYF. Full variable domain (rest looked up from reference TRBV28 and TRBJ2-3): DVKVTQSSRYLVKRTGEKVFLECVQDMDHENMFWYRQDPGLGLRLIYFSYDVKMKEKGDIPEGYSVSREKKERFSLILESASTNQTSMYLCASSHHEGGKDTQYFGPGTRLTVL.

This chain joins TRBV4-1 and TRBJ1-5; 10 nucleotides match TRBD1. Losses at the gene ends were 3 bases for V and 5 bases for J; bases not matched to a gene: 7. The CDR3 is made up of 16 amino acids. Per the germline V gene, CDR1 is MGHRA and CDR2 is YSYEKL. The CDR3 region is CASSHGDRGRDQPQHF. DNA for the CDR3: TGCGCCAGCAGCCACGGAGACAGGGGGCGCGATCAGCCCCAGCATTTT.

CDR3 nucleotide sequence: TGTGCCAGCTCACCACGAACGTTGGGGGGTTCTAGCACAGATACGCAGTATTTT. Translated: CASSPRTLGGSSTDTQYF. This chain links TRBV18 with TRBJ2-3; TRBD2 might be the D (6 bases). Germline V gene lookup returns CDR1 KGHSH and CDR2 LQKENI. The CDR3 runs 18 residues. Trimming removed 1 base from V and 0 bases from J, with 17 bases in between.

This clone appeared a few times. The chain is built from TRBV4-1 and TRBJ2-1; 10 bases agree with TRBD2. This CDR3 is 15 amino acids long. Germline V gene lookup returns CDR1 MGHRA and CDR2 YSYEKL. Trimming at V came to 4 bases and at J to 6 bases, leaving 6 bases not matched to a gene. CDR3 DNA sequence: TGCGCCAGCAGCCCCCGGACTAGCGGATCCAATGAGCAGTTCTTC. It translates to CASSPRTSGSNEQFF.

Comment on this clone: Other nucleotide sequences in the sample specify the same CDR3. The rearrangement uses TRBV6-5 and TRBJ1-6, with 9 positions matching TRBD1. Germline V gene lookup returns CDR1 MNHEY and CDR2 SVGAGI. V lost 3 bases to trimming and J lost 6 bases; unmatched junction nucleotides: 6. The CDR3 covers 16 residues. CDR3 sequence (DNA): TGTGCCAGCAGTTATCACAGGGGGCGCGGTAATTCACCCCTCCACTTT. Its protein is CASSYHRGRGNSPLHF.

The rearrangement joins TRBV28 to TRBJ2-3; the D is unclear. The CDR3 loop spans 12 amino acids. Germline-derived CDR1 and CDR2 are MDHEN and SYDVKM. V lost 4 bases and J lost 5, with 7 bases in between. CDR3 sequence reads: CASSSPLDTQYF. As DNA, the CDR3 is TGTGCCAGCAGTTCTCCTCTAGATACGCAGTATTTT.

V and J are TRBV6-4 and TRBJ1-1, with D tentatively TRBD1 (5 bases). Germline CDR1 MRHNA, CDR2 SNTAGT. V lost 6 bases and J 3 bases, leaving 14 bases between the germline ends. The CDR3 is 14 amino acids. The CDR3 bases are TGTGCCAGCAGCGTCAGAGGAGGGGACACTGAAGCTTTCTTT. As protein: CASSVRGGDTEAFF.

This rearrangement joins TRBV5-8 to TRBJ2-3; 9 bases fit TRBD1. Germline V CDR1 and CDR2: SGHTS, YDEGEE. J was trimmed by 3 bases and V by 9 bases; bases with no gene match: 5. This CDR3 contains 13 residues. The chain's CDR3 is CATSQGATDTQYF. Written as DNA, the CDR3 is TGTGCCACTTCACAGGGGGCAACAGATACGCAGTATTTT.

This clone came up a few times. The chain recombines TRBV10-3 with TRBJ2-7, with 11 bases matching TRBD1. The CDR3 has 15 amino acids. The V and J ends lost 0 bases and 3 bases, in that order; junction bases with no gene match: 1. The germline CDR1 and CDR2 sequences are ENHRY and SYGVKD. CDR3 residues: CAISESGTGGYEQYF. CDR3 nucleotides: TGTGCCATCAGTGAGTCGGGGACAGGGGGCTACGAGCAGTACTTC.

This chain joins TRBV6-1 and TRBJ2-5; 8 bases match TRBD2. The J call may not be correct, given that the DNA end is closer to TRBJ2-7. The CDR3 is 17 residues long. CDR1 is MNHNS, CDR2 SASEGT, per germline. CDR3 sequence: CASSEGSVAGFSYEQYF. The CDR3 DNA reads as TGTGCCAGCAGTGAAGGAAGTGTAGCGGGATTCTCCTACGAGCAGTACTTC.

The J gene is TRBJ2-1, the V gene TRBV5-1, with 7 bases that match TRBD2. CDR1 and CDR2 (germline): SGHRS, YFSETQ. V dropped 0 bases and J dropped 8; count of bases not matched to a gene: 5. CDR3 size: 14 residues. CDR3 region: CASSLGTRSDEQFF. As DNA, the CDR3 is TGCGCCAGCAGCTTGGGGACTAGAAGCGATGAGCAGTTCTTC.

The rearrangement joins TRBV7-9 to TRBJ1-5, with 9 bases lining up with TRBD1. There are 16 residues in the CDR3. The junction had 8 bases not matched to a gene; V was cut back by 5 bases and J by 3 bases. Per germline, CDR1 SEHNR and CDR2 FQNEAQ (reference sequence). CDR3 in DNA: TGTGCCAGCAGCGCGACGGGACAGGGAAACAATCAGCCCCAGCATTTT. This gives the protein CASSATGQGNNQPQHF.

This chain links TRBV19 with TRBJ2-2, with D maybe TRBD2 (5 bases). The germline V gene encodes CDR1 LNHDA and CDR2 SQIVND (reference sequence). This CDR3 has 13 residues. The V end lost 4 bases, the J end lost 2 bases, and 5 bases lay between the germline ends. CDR3 in DNA: TGTGCCAGTAGTAGACTAAACACCGGGGAGCTGTTTTTT. This translates into CASSRLNTGELFF. The full variable domain, rest sourced from reference TRBV19 and TRBJ2-2, is DGGITQSPKYLFRKEGQNVTLSCEQNLNHDAMYWYRQDPGQGLRLIYYSQIVNDFQKGDIAEGYSVSREKKESFPLTVTSAQKNPTAFYLCASSRLNTGELFFGEGSRLTVL.